This note documents a single T cell receptor (beta chain) sequence. Its specificity is unknown. This record comes from a study of human T cells and chemical hapten exposure. On the study more broadly: Patients got weekly scalp diphenylcyclopropenone doses over the approximately 24-week study. Study-level findings and limits: Unchanged with DPC sensitization were TCRs above 1 in 1000 frequency.

Time point denoted: patch test 1, 2 weeks after DPC sensitization. Treatment meaning: therapeutic diphenylcyclopropenone sensitization with weekly scalp DPC. The CDR3 has 15 residues. Germline loops: CDR1 KGHSH, CDR2 LQKENI. V was pared by 2 bases and J by 4 bases, with 14 bases between. Within the library, unique molecular identifiers were attached to each individual cDNA molecule. As processed by the authors: Individual samples carried between roughly 23,224 and 700,000 TCRs, with roughly 95,000 as the median. TCRdb redid the calling of the RACE reads with MiXCR, one entry per CDR3 protein. TCRdb, not the original authors, processed these V and J calls. The sample holds around 77,000 distinct CDR3 sequences, around 9.5% seen once.

Material: whole blood, obtained in connection with sensitization to the hapten diphenylcyclopropenone (DPC). The sequence was obtained from a woman aged 40 to 50 with alopecia areata. Some clones in this sample may be carry-over from other donors' samples. The rearrangement joins TRBV18 to TRBJ1-1; D call uncertain. In nucleotides, the CDR3 is TGTGCCAGCTCACCAGGGAAGGGTTTGGGCACTGAAGCTTTCTTT. Protein product: CASSPGKGLGTEAFF.